This TCR beta chain emerged from a study of cytomegalovirus exposure and HLA in healthy donors. Study context: Assignment to the Caucasian-associated ancestry cluster applied to about 80% of the approximately 360 genotyped donors. General observations from the study: Using a false discovery rate of 0.05, a later analysis showed that 15,000 to 20,000 TCR beta sequences were associated with HLA alleles. Confirmation in vitro established that a few CMV-associated chains were specific for CMV antigens.

From germline, CDR1 is MNHEY and CDR2 SVGAGI. The V gene lost 5 bases and the J gene lost 5 bases, with 15 bases spanning the gap. CDR3 size: 14 residues. PCR was performed using 60 Vbeta and 13 Jbeta primers. Using immunoSEQ multiplex PCR, the repertoire was profiled, and TCRdb retains in-frame clones only, with some absent. The table has some 110,000 clones, about three quarters seen once. About this clone itself: What it binds is not known. Possible read error: a much larger clone is one base away. The CDR3 does not end in the conserved phenylalanine or tryptophan, so this is likely a read error.

Donors had nominal health at sampling but likely had unrecorded immune exposures. The chain recombines TRBV6-5 with TRBJ1-1; tentatively, D is TRBD1 (5 bases). Sequencing used PBMCs. The clonotype was recovered from a woman in her late teens or twenties in good health and CMV-seropositive. The CDR3 reads CASSTTPAGTEAFV. DNA for the CDR3: TGTGCCAGCAGTACCACCCCGGCAGGGACTGAAGCTTTCGTT.